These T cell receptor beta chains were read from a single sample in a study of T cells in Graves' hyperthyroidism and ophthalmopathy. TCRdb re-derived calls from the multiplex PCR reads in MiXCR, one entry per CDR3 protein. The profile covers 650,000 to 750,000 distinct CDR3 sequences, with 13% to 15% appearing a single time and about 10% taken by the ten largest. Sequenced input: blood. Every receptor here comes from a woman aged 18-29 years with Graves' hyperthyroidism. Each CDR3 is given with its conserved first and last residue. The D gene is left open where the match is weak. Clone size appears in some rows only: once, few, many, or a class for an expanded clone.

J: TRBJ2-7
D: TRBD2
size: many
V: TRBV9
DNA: TGTGCCAGCAGCGTAGCTAGCGGGGGTGGCTACGAGCAGTACTTC
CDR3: CASSVASGGGYEQYF

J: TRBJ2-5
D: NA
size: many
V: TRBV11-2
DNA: TGTGCCAGCAGCTTAATGGGAGAGACCCAGTACTTC
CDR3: CASSLMGETQYF

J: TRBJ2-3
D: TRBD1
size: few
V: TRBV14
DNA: TGTGCCAGCAGACCCCAGGGGGCAGATACGCAGTATTTT
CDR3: CASRPQGADTQYF

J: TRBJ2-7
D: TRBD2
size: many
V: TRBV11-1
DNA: TGTGCCAGCAGCCAGCAGGGACTAGCGGGCACAGCCTACGAGCAGTACTTC
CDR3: CASSQQGLAGTAYEQYF

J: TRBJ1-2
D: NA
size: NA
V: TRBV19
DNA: TGTGCCAGTAGTATGGGGGGCAGAAACTATGGCTACACCTTC
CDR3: CASSMGGRNYGYTF

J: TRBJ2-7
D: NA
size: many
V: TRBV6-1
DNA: TGTGCCAGCAGCTCTACAGGGTGGAACTCCTACGAGCAGTACTTC
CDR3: CASSSTGWNSYEQYF

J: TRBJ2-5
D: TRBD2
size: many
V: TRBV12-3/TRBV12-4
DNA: TGTGCCAGCAGTTTACTAGCGGGAGTGGCGGAGACCCAGTACTTC
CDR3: CASSLLAGVAETQYF

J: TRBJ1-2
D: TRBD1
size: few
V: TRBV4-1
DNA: TGCGCCAGCAGCCAAGAGGTTCAGGGGGGCTATGGCTACACCTTC
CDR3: CASSQEVQGGYGYTF

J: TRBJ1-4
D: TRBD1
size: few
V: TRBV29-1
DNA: TGCAGCGTCCTCGGGACAGGGGAAGAAAAACTGTTTTTT
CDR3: CSVLGTGEEKLFF

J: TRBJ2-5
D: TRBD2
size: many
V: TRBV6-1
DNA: TGTGCCAGCAGTATGCGGTTGGGGGGGGGTCAGCAAGAGACCCAGTACTTC
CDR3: CASSMRLGGGQQETQYF

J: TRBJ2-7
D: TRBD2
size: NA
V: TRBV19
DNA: TGTGCCAGTAGTATCCGGGGGGGGGGGTCCCCCCACGAGCAGTACTTC
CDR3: CASSIRGGGSPHEQYF

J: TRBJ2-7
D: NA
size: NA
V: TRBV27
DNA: TGTGCCAGCAAATTGGGACTCTACTCCTACGAGCAGTACTTC
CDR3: CASKLGLYSYEQYF

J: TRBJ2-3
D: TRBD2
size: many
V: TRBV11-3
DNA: TGTGCCAGCAGCTTAGTCGGTGCTAGCGGGTCCACAGATACGCAGTATTTT
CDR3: CASSLVGASGSTDTQYF

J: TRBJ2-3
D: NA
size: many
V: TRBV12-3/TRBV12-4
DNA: TGTGCCAGCAGCCTCGCGGGACACCCGACCGCCACAGATACGCAGTATTTT
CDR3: CASSLAGHPTATDTQYF